This T cell receptor (beta chain) originates from a study of T cells in narcolepsy. Background on the study: Patients with NT1 or NT2 and healthy control donors were enrolled. Broader study findings: HCRT-specific and TRIB2-specific autoreactive clonotypes appeared among same-patient CSF and blood CD4+ clonotypes.

Per the germline V gene, CDR1 is ENHRY and CDR2 is SYGVKD. J gave up 6 bases and V 4 bases, and 7 bases lay outside the gene matches. CDR3 length equals 15 residues. Points on this clone: Its antigen is undetermined.

Data came from immunoSEQ multiplex PCR; TCRdb stores just in-frame clones and leaves some out. The repertoire holds tens of thousands of clones, with over 75% as singletons. This sequence originates from a human donor with narcolepsy. The material sequenced was CD45RA- memory CD4+ T cells from PBMCs. The rearrangement joins TRBV10-3 to TRBJ2-2, with 8 bases aligning to TRBD2. The DNA of the CDR3 is TGTGCCATCAGTGCCAGCGGGACTAGGGCCGGGGAGCTGTTTTTT. Protein product: CAISASGTRAGELFF.